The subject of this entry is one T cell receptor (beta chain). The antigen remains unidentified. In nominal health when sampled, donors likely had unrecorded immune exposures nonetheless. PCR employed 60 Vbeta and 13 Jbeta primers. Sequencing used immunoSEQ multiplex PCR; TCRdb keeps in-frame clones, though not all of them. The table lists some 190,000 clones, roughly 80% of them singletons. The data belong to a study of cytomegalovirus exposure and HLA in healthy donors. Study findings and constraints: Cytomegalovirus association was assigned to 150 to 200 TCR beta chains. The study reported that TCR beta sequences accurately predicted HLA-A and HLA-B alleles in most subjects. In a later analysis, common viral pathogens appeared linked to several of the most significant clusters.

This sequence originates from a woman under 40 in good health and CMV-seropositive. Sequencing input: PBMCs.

This chain's CDR3 is CASSPKTSGVYNEQFF. In DNA form, the CDR3 reads TGTGCCAGCAGCCCCAAGACTAGCGGAGTTTACAATGAGCAGTTCTTC. This chain joins TRBV5-4 and TRBJ2-1, with 9 bases fitting TRBD2. The CDR3 is 16 residues long. The germline CDR1 and CDR2 sequences are SGHNT and YYREEE (reference sequence). Trimming cost V 4 bases and J 4 bases; bases outside gene matches: 9.